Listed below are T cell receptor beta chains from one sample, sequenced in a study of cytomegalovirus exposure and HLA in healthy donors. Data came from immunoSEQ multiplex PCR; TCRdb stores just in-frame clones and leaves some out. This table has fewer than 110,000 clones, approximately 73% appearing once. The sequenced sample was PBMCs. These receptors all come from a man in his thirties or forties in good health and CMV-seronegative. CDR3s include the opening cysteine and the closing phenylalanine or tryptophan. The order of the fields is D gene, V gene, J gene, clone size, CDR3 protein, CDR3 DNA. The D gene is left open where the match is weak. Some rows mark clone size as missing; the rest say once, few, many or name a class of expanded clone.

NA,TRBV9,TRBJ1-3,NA,CASSGRRGHSGNTIYF,TGTGCCAGCAGCGGACGCAGGGGTCACTCTGGAAACACCATATATTTT
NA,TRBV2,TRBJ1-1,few,CASNGEGWTEAFF,TGTGCCAGCAATGGGGAGGGTTGGACTGAAGCTTTCTTT
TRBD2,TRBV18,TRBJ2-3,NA,CASSRGTSGVGTDTQYF,TGTGCCAGCTCACGCGGGACTAGCGGGGTCGGCACAGATACGCAGTATTTT
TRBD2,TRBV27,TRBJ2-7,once,CASSTWGGYEQYF,TGTGCCAGCAGCACTTGGGGGGGATACGAGCAGTACTTC
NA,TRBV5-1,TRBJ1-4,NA,CASSLAHGQDEKLFF,TGCGCCAGCAGCTTGGCCCACGGACAAGATGAAAAACTGTTTTTT
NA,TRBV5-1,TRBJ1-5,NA,CASSAEGGNQPQHF,TGCGCCAGCAGTGCGGAGGGAGGCAATCAGCCCCAGCATTTT
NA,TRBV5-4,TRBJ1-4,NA,CASSLGQTATNEKLFF,TGTGCCAGCAGCTTGGGGCAGACAGCAACTAATGAAAAACTGTTTTTT
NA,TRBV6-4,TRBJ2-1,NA,CASSDSGGVGWDEQFF,TGTGCCAGCAGTGACTCCGGCGGGGTGGGGTGGGATGAGCAGTTCTTC
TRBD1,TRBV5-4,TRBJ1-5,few,CASSLQGAGQPQHF,TGTGCCAGCAGCTTACAGGGGGCCGGTCAGCCCCAGCATTTT
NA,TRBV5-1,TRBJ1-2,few,CASSLRTDYGYTF,TGCGCCAGCAGCTTGAGGACAGACTATGGCTACACCTTC
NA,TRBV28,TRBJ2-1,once,CASSLGQGKMNEQFF,TGTGCCAGCAGTTTGGGTCAGGGAAAAATGAATGAGCAGTTCTTC
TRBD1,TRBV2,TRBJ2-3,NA,CASSTGTGGMDTQYF,TGTGCCAGCTCTACCGGGACAGGGGGCATGGATACGCAGTATTTT
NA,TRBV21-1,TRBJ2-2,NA,CASSNKLAGVTGELFF,TGTGCCAGCAGCAACAAACTAGCCGGGGTCACCGGGGAGCTGTTTTTT
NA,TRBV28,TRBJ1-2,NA,CASSLGLDYGYTF,TGTGCCAGCAGTTTAGGGCTCGACTATGGCTACACCTTC
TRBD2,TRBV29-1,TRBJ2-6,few,CSVQERGASFSGSGANVLTF,TGCAGCGTTCAAGAGCGGGGGGCATCCTTCTCTGGATCTGGGGCCAACGTCCTGACTTTC
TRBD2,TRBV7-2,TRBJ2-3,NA,CASSLEWTRTHTQYF,TGTGCCAGCAGCTTAGAATGGACTAGAACACATACGCAGTATTTT
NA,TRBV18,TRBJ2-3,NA,CASSPWESDTQYF,TGTGCCAGCTCACCATGGGAGTCAGATACGCAGTATTTT
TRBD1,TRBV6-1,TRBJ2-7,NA,CASSRRDRDEQYF,TGTGCCAGCAGTCGCCGGGACAGAGACGAGCAGTACTTC
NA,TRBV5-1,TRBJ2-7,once,CASSLEATVPYEQYF,TGCGCCAGCAGCTTGGAAGCGACAGTCCCCTACGAGCAGTACTTC
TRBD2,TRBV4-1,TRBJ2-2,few,CASSQLIAGVHTGELFF,TGCGCCAGCAGCCAACTCATAGCGGGAGTTCACACCGGGGAGCTGTTTTTT
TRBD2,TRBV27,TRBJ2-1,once,CASSQLAGGLNEQFF,TGTGCCAGCAGCCAACTAGCGGGGGGGCTCAATGAGCAGTTCTTC
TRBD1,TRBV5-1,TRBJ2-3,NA,CASSLAGQVSTDTQYF,TGCGCCAGCAGCTTGGCGGGACAGGTTAGCACAGATACGCAGTATTTT
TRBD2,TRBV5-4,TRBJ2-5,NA,CASSWRLAGAQETQYF,TGTGCCAGCAGCTGGAGACTAGCGGGGGCTCAAGAGACCCAGTACTTC
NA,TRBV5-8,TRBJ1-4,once,CANQANRALTNEKLFF,TGTGCCAACCAAGCGAACAGGGCCCTCACTAATGAAAAACTGTTTTTT
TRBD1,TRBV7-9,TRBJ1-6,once,CASSLVDRGNSPLHF,TGTGCCAGCAGCTTAGTTGACAGGGGAAATTCACCCCTCCACTTT
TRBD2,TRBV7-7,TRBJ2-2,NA,CASSLELAGNTGELFF,TGTGCCAGCAGCTTAGAACTAGCGGGGAACACCGGGGAGCTGTTTTTT
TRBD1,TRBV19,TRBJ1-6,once,CASSPDRVRSPLHF,TGTGCCAGTAGTCCCGACAGGGTACGTTCACCCCTCCACTTT
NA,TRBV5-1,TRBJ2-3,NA,CASRPDLRGISTDTQYF,TGCGCCAGCAGACCGGATCTAAGGGGCATTAGCACAGATACGCAGTATTTT
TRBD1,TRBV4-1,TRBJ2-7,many,CASSLDRVGEQYF,TGCGCCAGCAGCCTAGACAGGGTAGGCGAGCAGTACTTC
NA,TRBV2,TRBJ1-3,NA,CASSEYLQAYSGNTIYF,TGTGCCAGCAGTGAATACCTACAGGCTTACTCTGGAAACACCATATATTTT
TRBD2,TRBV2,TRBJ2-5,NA,CASSGTSGRQETQYF,TGTGCCAGCAGTGGGACTAGCGGGAGACAAGAGACCCAGTACTTC
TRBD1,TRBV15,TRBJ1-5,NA,CATNENRGLQPQHF,TGTGCCACCAATGAGAACAGGGGGCTTCAGCCCCAGCATTTT
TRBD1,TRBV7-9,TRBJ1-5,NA,CASSLGQGANNQPQHF,TGTGCCAGCAGCTTAGGCCAGGGGGCGAACAATCAGCCCCAGCATTTT
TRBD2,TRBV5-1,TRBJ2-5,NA,CASSLAGGGRETQYF,TGCGCCAGCAGCTTGGCCGGGGGGGGTCGCGAGACCCAGTACTTC
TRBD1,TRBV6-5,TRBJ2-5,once,CASSSQGARETQYF,TGTGCCAGCAGTTCACAGGGGGCGAGGGAGACCCAGTACTTC
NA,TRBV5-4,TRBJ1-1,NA,CASSLDPGDNTEAFF,TGTGCCAGCAGCTTGGATCCAGGGGATAACACTGAAGCTTTCTTT
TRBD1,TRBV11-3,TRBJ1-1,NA,CASSTGGGLTEAFF,TGTGCCAGCAGCACAGGGGGGGGGCTCACTGAAGCTTTCTTT
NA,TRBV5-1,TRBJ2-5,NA,CASSLGGTEEETQYF,TGCGCCAGCAGCTTGGGCGGGACAGAGGAGGAGACCCAGTACTTC
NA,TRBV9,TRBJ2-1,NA,CASSLISDQRNEQFF,TGTGCCAGCAGCCTCATCAGCGATCAAAGGAATGAGCAGTTCTTC
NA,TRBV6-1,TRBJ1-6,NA,CASCGDNSPLHF,TGTGCCAGCTGCGGGGATAATTCACCCCTCCACTTT
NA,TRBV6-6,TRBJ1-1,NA,CASSYPGHQNTEAFF,TGTGCCAGCAGTTACCCGGGACACCAGAACACTGAAGCTTTCTTT
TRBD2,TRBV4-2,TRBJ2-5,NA,CASSQDSGGAGETQYF,TGTGCCAGCAGCCAAGATAGCGGGGGGGCCGGGGAGACCCAGTACTTC
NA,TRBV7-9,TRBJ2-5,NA,CASSFREGETQYF,TGTGCCAGCAGCTTCAGGGAAGGCGAGACCCAGTACTTC
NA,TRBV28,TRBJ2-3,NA,CASSLPESDTQYF,TGTGCCAGCAGTTTACCCGAGTCCGATACGCAGTATTTT
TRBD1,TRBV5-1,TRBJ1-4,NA,CASSPGEDRVNEKLFF,TGCGCCAGCAGCCCGGGAGAGGACAGGGTTAATGAAAAACTGTTTTTT
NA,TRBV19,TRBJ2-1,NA,CASKRLDAVNEQFF,TGTGCCAGTAAAAGACTGGATGCTGTCAATGAGCAGTTCTTC
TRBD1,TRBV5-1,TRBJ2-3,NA,CASSTVQGASTDTQYF,TGCGCCAGCAGCACCGTACAGGGGGCGAGCACAGATACGCAGTATTTT
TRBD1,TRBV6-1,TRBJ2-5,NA,CASSEGPGQGTETQYF,TGTGCCAGCAGTGAGGGCCCGGGACAGGGCACGGAGACCCAGTACTTC
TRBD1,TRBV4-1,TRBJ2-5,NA,CASSQDPGTGVVETQYF,TGCGCCAGCAGCCAGGACCCCGGGACAGGGGTAGTGGAGACCCAGTACTTC
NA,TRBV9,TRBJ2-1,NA,CASSFRDNEQFF,TGTGCCAGCAGCTTTCGAGACAATGAGCAGTTCTTC
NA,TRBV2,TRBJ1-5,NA,CASKLDGNQPQHF,TGTGCCAGCAAACTCGATGGCAATCAGCCCCAGCATTTT
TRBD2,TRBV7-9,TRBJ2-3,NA,CASGATSGWADTQYF,TGTGCCAGCGGTGCCACTAGCGGGTGGGCAGATACGCAGTATTTT